These 25 T cell receptor beta chains were all obtained from the same sample, sequenced in a study of T cell responses to AZD1222 COVID-19 vaccine. Only in-frame clones appear in the TCRdb table, and some are missing; sequencing was by immunoSEQ multiplex PCR. Altogether about 110,000 clones are present, 75% to 90% being singletons, with the ten largest covering roughly 5.2%. Sequences were derived from peripheral blood, sampled on day 0 of AZD1222 vaccination. The receptors were sampled from an adult in good health.

CDR3 nucleotide sequence: TGTGCCAGCAGCTTAGAACAATATAATTCACCCCTCCACTTT. Its translation is CASSLEQYNSPLHF. The V and J genes are TRBV7-9 and TRBJ1-6; no firm D call. Trimming took 1 base from V and 4 from J, leaving 5 bases between them. Germline lookup yields CDR1 SEHNR and CDR2 FQNEAQ (reference sequence). The CDR3 consists of 14 residues.

The chain joins TRBV19 to TRBJ1-5, with D perhaps matching TRBD1 (6 bases). Trimming pared 6 bases from V and 6 bases from J, leaving 15 bases between. The CDR3 loop spans 14 amino acids. CDR1 is LNHDA, CDR2 SQIVND, per germline (reference sequence). The chain's CDR3 is CASSLQGGPQPQHF. The CDR3 DNA is TGTGCCAGTAGCCTACAAGGGGGTCCTCAGCCCCAGCATTTT.

This sequence joins TRBV10-1 and TRBJ2-7; 7 bases agree with TRBD1. CDR1 and CDR2 (germline): WNHNN, SYGVQD (reference sequence). This CDR3 contains 12 residues. J gave up 6 bases and V 4 bases, and 3 bases lay outside the gene matches. The CDR3 sequence: CASSGYRGEQYF. DNA for the CDR3: TGCGCCAGCAGTGGGTACAGGGGCGAGCAGTACTTC.

This clone was seen once. The chain couples TRBV6-1 to TRBJ2-3; no clear D gene. Per germline, CDR1 MNHNS and CDR2 SASEGT. Between the trimmed V and J ends, which lost 2 bases and 0 bases, there was a span of 12 bases. This CDR3 comprises 16 residues. In DNA form, the CDR3 reads TGTGCCAGCAGTGAATTTGGCGGCTCTAGCACAGATACGCAGTATTTT. Its translation: CASSEFGGSSTDTQYF.

The chain recombines TRBV10-3 with TRBJ1-2; 10 bases map to TRBD1. The germline CDR1 and CDR2 sequences are ENHRY and SYGVKD. V was clipped by 6 bases and J by 7 bases; unmatched bases: 8. The CDR3 has 14 amino acids. The CDR3 loop reads CAIRTRDRGSGYTF. CDR3 in DNA: TGTGCCATCAGAACCCGGGACAGGGGTAGTGGCTACACCTTC.

CDR3: CASSSAKREVSDTQYF. CDR3 nucleotide sequence: TGTGCCAGCAGCTCCGCCAAGCGGGAGGTGTCTGATACGCAGTATTTT. The chain combines TRBV5-4 with TRBJ2-3, with 9 bases aligning to TRBD2. With 3 bases clipped from V and 6 bases from J, the junction kept 11 bases outside the gene matches. CDR1 SGHNT and CDR2 YYREEE come from the germline V gene (reference sequence). The CDR3 spans 16 residues.

The chain carries TRBV20-1 and TRBJ2-7; 8 nucleotides align to TRBD1. CDR3 size: 14 residues. Germline CDR1 and CDR2: DFQATT and SNEGSKA (reference sequence). V trimming: 3 bases; J trimming: 7 bases; junction bases outside the gene matches: 11. CDR3 loop: CSASAAGTGGEQYF. The CDR3 region has the DNA TGCAGTGCTAGTGCGGCAGGGACAGGTGGTGAGCAGTACTTC.

The chain has TRBV12-3 or TRBV12-4 and TRBJ1-2, with TRBD1 as a possible D gene (6 bases). V was shortened by 7 bases and J by 7 bases, with 16 bases between the two germline ends. This CDR3 is 13 amino acids long. DNA of the CDR3: TGTGCCAGCAACTGGGGGGCGAGTCGTGGCTACACCTTC. Encoded protein: CASNWGASRGYTF.

The chain uses TRBV20-1 and TRBJ2-3; TRBD2 matches 9 bases. The CDR3 contains 16 residues. Trimming at V came to 3 bases and at J to 2 bases, leaving 9 bases not matched to a gene. Germline V gene sequence: CDR1 DFQATT, CDR2 SNEGSKA (reference sequence). CDR3 nucleotide sequence: TGCAGTGCTAGTATAAGCGGGGGGCCGACCACAGATACGCAGTATTTT. Its protein product is CSASISGGPTTDTQYF.

This clone was seen only once. The chain combines TRBV6-2 or TRBV6-3 with TRBJ2-4, with TRBD2 as a possible D gene (6 bases). V was pared by 2 bases and J by 8 bases, with 13 bases between. CDR1 MNHEY and CDR2 SVGEGT come from the germline V gene. The CDR3 is 14 residues long. The CDR3 spells CASSYPKGGDIQYF. For the CDR3, the DNA is TGTGCCAGCAGTTACCCGAAGGGAGGTGACATTCAGTACTTC.

This sequence joins TRBV14 and TRBJ1-4, with D uncertain. Germline lookup yields CDR1 SGHDN and CDR2 FVKESK. The V end was cut by 2 bases, the J end by 7 bases, with 8 bases between. The CDR3 covers 13 residues. In nucleotides, the CDR3 is TGTGCCAGCAGCCAAATCGTCGGTGAAAAACTGTTTTTT. It encodes CASSQIVGEKLFF. The variable domain in full, with the rest retrieved from reference TRBV14 and TRBJ1-4, is EAGVTQFPSHSVIEKGQTVTLRCDPISGHDNLYWYRRVMGKEIKFLLHFVKESKQDESGMPNNRFLAERTGGTYSTLKVQPAELEDSGVYFCASSQIVGEKLFFGSGTQLSVL.

The chain combines TRBV3-1 (or the pseudogene TRBV3-2) with TRBJ2-7; 8 positions match TRBD2. CDR1 is LGHDT and CDR2 is YNNKEL in the germline V gene (reference sequence). V shed 2 bases, J shed 2 bases, and the junction held 2 bases outside the gene matches. The CDR3 runs to 14 residues. The CDR3 here is CASSQTSGPYEQYF. CDR3 DNA: TGTGCCAGCAGCCAAACTAGCGGCCCCTACGAGCAGTACTTC.

V is TRBV2 and J is TRBJ2-1, with unresolved D. The CDR3 has 16 amino acids. From germline, CDR1 is SNHLY and CDR2 FYNNEI. Deletions cut 7 bases from V and 4 bases from J, with 20 bases between. The CDR3: CASKPGWSRTYNEQFF. The CDR3 nucleotides are TGTGCCAGCAAGCCGGGCTGGAGCAGAACTTACAATGAGCAGTTCTTC.

V gene TRBV27 combines with J gene TRBJ1-5; the match to TRBD1 covers 7 bases. The germline gives CDR1 MNHEY, CDR2 SMNVEV (reference sequence). Trimming removed 0 bases from V and 6 bases from J; junction bases left unmatched: 5. The CDR3 is made up of 15 amino acids. In DNA form, the CDR3 reads TGTGCCAGCAGTTTATCAGGGGGCGCGGGTCAGCCCCAGCATTTT. Protein product: CASSLSGGAGQPQHF.

The chain is built from TRBV5-1 and TRBJ2-1; D is perhaps TRBD2 (6 bases). The CDR3 has 13 amino acids. Germline V gene data show CDR1 as SGHRS and CDR2 as YFSETQ. V lost 0 bases, J lost 9 bases, and 10 bases lay in between. This CDR3 is CASSLAGGLEQFF. CDR3 in DNA: TGCGCCAGCAGCTTGGCCGGAGGGCTTGAGCAGTTCTTC.

The chain links TRBV28 to TRBJ2-2, with D unclear. The length of the CDR3 is 13 residues. Trimming took 3 bases from V and 3 from J, leaving 5 bases between them. Germline CDR1 MDHEN, CDR2 SYDVKM. Here the CDR3 DNA reads TGTGCCAGCAGTTTGCCAGACACCGGGGAGCTGTTTTTT. Protein sequence: CASSLPDTGELFF.

This clone was counted between two and nine times. The rearrangement links TRBV11-1 to TRBJ2-7; D gene unclear. CDR1 is SGHAT and CDR2 is FQDESV in the germline V gene (reference sequence). With 8 bases removed from V and 7 bases from J, the gap between germline ends came to 15 bases. The CDR3 has 12 residues. Written as DNA, the CDR3 is TGTGCCAGCCAAGGTAGAACAGATGAGCAGTACTTC. It is translated as CASQGRTDEQYF.

The CDR3 nucleotides are TGTGCCAGTGGACTAGCGGGAGGTTCCTACGAGCAGTACTTC. Translating gives CASGLAGGSYEQYF. V and J are TRBV7-2 and TRBJ2-7; 14 bases fit TRBD2. Germline V gene lookup returns CDR1 SGHTA and CDR2 FQGNSA. The CDR3 length is 14 residues. The trim removed 9 bases at V and 1 base at J, leaving 2 bases unmatched.

This clone was seen more than once but under ten times. The V gene is TRBV4-1, the J gene TRBJ2-4, with D perhaps TRBD1 (7 bases). The CDR3 has 16 residues. V lost 5 bases to trimming and J lost 4 bases, with 18 bases between them. The germline CDR1 and CDR2 sequences are MGHRA and YSYEKL. CDR3 sequence: CASSRLGGGEKNIQYF. Written as DNA, the CDR3 is TGCGCCAGCAGCAGACTAGGGGGCGGGGAGAAAAACATTCAGTACTTC.

The sample holds one count of this clone. V and J are TRBV5-1 and TRBJ1-1, with 10 positions matching TRBD1. CDR1 is SGHRS, CDR2 YFSETQ, per germline. V gave up 5 bases and J gave up 0 bases; unmatched junction bases: 7. The CDR3 runs 16 residues. For the CDR3, the DNA is TGCGCCAGCAGTTCCGGGACAGGGGTTATGAACACTGAAGCTTTCTTT. Translated, it gives CASSSGTGVMNTEAFF.

The chain joins TRBV21-1 to TRBJ2-5; the D call of TRBD1 is as the table states it, not checked on the DNA. TRBV21-1 has pseudogene status. This CDR3 comprises 17 residues. The CDR3 nucleotides are TGTGCCAGAGAGGACAGGGAGTATCTGCCTCTTCAAGAGACCCAGTACTTC. Translating gives CAREDREYLPLQETQYF.

The V gene is TRBV29-1, the J gene TRBJ1-2, with TRBD1 matching over 10 bases. CDR3 size: 14 residues. The trim removed 6 bases at V and 4 bases at J, leaving 8 bases unmatched. Germline V gene sequence: CDR1 SQVTM, CDR2 ANQGSEA. The CDR3 sequence: CSVEGQGRFYGYTF. CDR3 coding DNA: TGCAGCGTCGAGGGACAGGGGAGGTTCTATGGCTACACCTTC.

The CDR3 is CASSAGTGLNEKLFF. CDR3 DNA sequence: TGTGCCAGCAGCGCCGGGACAGGCCTAAATGAAAAACTGTTTTTT. V and J are TRBV2 and TRBJ1-4; 8 bases agree with TRBD1. With V trimmed by 6 bases and J by 5 bases, 8 bases remained unmatched. The CDR3 runs 15 residues. Germline assignment: CDR1 SNHLY and CDR2 FYNNEI.

This clone has a single count. V gene TRBV7-2 combines with J gene TRBJ2-5; tentatively, D is TRBD2 (5 bases). Trimming stripped 7 bases from V and 4 bases from J, with 13 bases between. CDR1 is SGHTA, CDR2 FQGNSA, per germline. CDR3 size: 13 residues. CDR3 loop: CASTPVGRETQYF. The CDR3 bases are TGTGCCAGCACCCCGGTAGGGAGAGAGACCCAGTACTTC.

The V gene is TRBV10-2, the J gene TRBJ1-2, with D possibly TRBD1 on 6 matching bases. The CDR3 contains 16 residues. V was cut by 2 bases and J by 4 bases, with 17 bases left in between. Germline V gives CDR1 WSHSY, CDR2 SAAADI. The CDR3: CASSEILDSPLYGYTF. The CDR3 nucleotides read TGCGCCAGCAGTGAGATCCTGGACAGTCCCCTCTATGGCTACACCTTC.